The 26 T cell receptor beta chains below all came from one sample that was sequenced in a study of T cells expressing NK-cell markers. Reprocessing the 5' RACE reads, TCRdb reports a single entry for every CDR3 protein and omits DNA. The table lists 350,000 to 400,000 distinct CDR3 sequences, with around 10% in the top ten. The sequenced sample consisted of blood T cells: a sorted CD56 or NKG2C T cell subset, CD4+ or CD8+ T cells, or bulk PBMC T cells (not recorded which). The receptors were sampled from a woman aged 50 to 60 in good health.

This rearrangement joins TRBV5-1 to TRBJ2-7. The CDR3 extends over 13 amino acids. Germline V CDR1 and CDR2: SGHRS, YFSETQ. The CDR3: CASSYSPTYEQYF.

The chain is built from TRBV20-1 and TRBJ2-1; TCRdb designates TRBD1, a call that cannot be tested without DNA. CDR1 DFQATT and CDR2 SNEGSKA come from the germline V gene (reference sequence). There are 14 residues in the CDR3. The CDR3 spells CSAAGPQSVNEQFF.

The rearrangement uses TRBV5-1 and TRBJ2-2. Germline V CDR1 and CDR2: SGHRS, YFSETQ. This CDR3 is 16 amino acids long. CDR3 loop: CASSLRLADNTGELFF.

This rearrangement joins TRBV9 to TRBJ1-2; the D gene TCRdb calls, TRBD1, cannot be checked with no DNA. Germline values: CDR1 SGDLS, CDR2 YYNGEE. The CDR3 is made up of 16 amino acids. The CDR3 is CASSAHQTGADYGYTF.

The chain combines TRBV20-1 with TRBJ2-1; TCRdb returns TRBD2, unconfirmable since there is no DNA. The CDR3 has 14 residues. CDR1 and CDR2 (germline): DFQATT, SNEGSKA (reference sequence). The CDR3 here is CSARARRVDNEQFF.

The V and J genes are TRBV6-5 and TRBJ1-2. CDR1 is MNHEY and CDR2 is SVGAGI in the germline V gene. The CDR3 runs 13 residues. Here the CDR3 reads CASSSGNSYGYTF.

This sequence joins TRBV20-1 and TRBJ2-5; TCRdb names TRBD1, which stays unverified in the absence of DNA. The CDR3 is made up of 13 amino acids. CDR1 is DFQATT and CDR2 is SNEGSKA in the germline V gene (reference sequence). The CDR3 loop reads CSAVDSLAETQYF.

This rearrangement joins TRBV14 to TRBJ2-5. Germline lookup yields CDR1 SGHDN and CDR2 FVKESK. This CDR3 is 15 amino acids long. CDR3 region: CASSQVLSSQETQYF.

V and J are TRBV20-1 and TRBJ2-3. Per germline, CDR1 DFQATT and CDR2 SNEGSKA (reference sequence). CDR3 length: 13 residues. The CDR3: CSAGHRSTDTQYF.

The rearrangement uses TRBV7-9 and TRBJ1-5; no DNA is available, so the TRBD1 call from TCRdb remains unchecked. The CDR3 spans 18 residues. CDR1 and CDR2 from the germline V gene are SEHNR and FQNEAQ (reference sequence). CDR3 loop: CASSLASVGRGSDQPQHF.

The genes are TRBV3-1 and TRBJ2-7; there is no DNA to check the TCRdb D call of TRBD1. CDR3 length: 14 amino acids. Germline V gives CDR1 LGHDT, CDR2 YNNKEL (reference sequence). CDR3: CASSLTGTFGEQYF.

The chain employs TRBV5-1 and TRBJ2-2. Germline assignment: CDR1 SGHRS and CDR2 YFSETQ. The CDR3 length is 12 residues. CDR3 sequence: CASLRSTGELFF.

This sequence joins TRBV3-1 and TRBJ2-1; TCRdb calls TRBD2, which cannot be checked without DNA. CDR3 length: 14 amino acids. Germline loops: CDR1 LGHDT, CDR2 YNNKEL (reference sequence). CDR3 sequence: CASSQGDSGTILFF.

The chain joins TRBV27 to TRBJ2-2; TCRdb returns TRBD1, unconfirmable since there is no DNA. The CDR3 has 14 residues. CDR1 MNHEY and CDR2 SMNVEV come from the germline V gene (reference sequence). The CDR3 sequence: CASSPRGGTGELFF.

V gene TRBV5-1 combines with J gene TRBJ1-3. Per the germline V gene, CDR1 is SGHRS and CDR2 is YFSETQ. The CDR3 is 16 residues long. The CDR3 region is CASSLSTGFEGNTIYF.

This sequence joins TRBV2 and TRBJ2-1. This CDR3 has 12 amino acids. Germline loops: CDR1 SNHLY, CDR2 FYNNEI. The CDR3 region is CASSDFSTIQFF.

V gene TRBV12-3 or TRBV12-4 combines with J gene TRBJ2-1. The CDR3 is 14 residues long. The CDR3 spells CASSGSSAYNEQFF.

The chain employs TRBV7-9 and TRBJ2-5. The length of the CDR3 is 13 residues. CDR1 is SEHNR, CDR2 FQNEAQ, per germline (reference sequence). CDR3 in amino acids: CASSLPAKETQYF.

J is TRBJ2-3 and V is TRBV7-3; the TCRdb call, TRBD1, lacks DNA for checking. The CDR3 contains 15 residues. Germline CDR1 reads SGHTA; CDR2 reads FQGTGA. This CDR3 is CASSSSWTATDTQYF.

This chain links TRBV2 with TRBJ2-7; TCRdb picks TRBD1, but there is no DNA to check that call. Germline V gives CDR1 SNHLY, CDR2 FYNNEI. CDR3 length: 14 residues. The CDR3 reads CASIDRESPYEQYF.

The chain has TRBV6-2 or TRBV6-3 and TRBJ2-4; TCRdb returns TRBD1, unconfirmable since there is no DNA. Per germline, CDR1 MNHEY and CDR2 SVGEGT. The CDR3 is 14 residues long. CDR3 amino acids: CASSYGTGNDIQYF.

This rearrangement joins TRBV25-1 to TRBJ2-3; there is no DNA to check the TCRdb D call of TRBD1. Germline values: CDR1 MGHDK, CDR2 SYGVNS. This CDR3 contains 14 residues. CDR3 region: CASSIRGVTDTQYF. Combining the CDR3 with reference TRBV25-1 and TRBJ2-3 gives the whole variable domain EADIYQTPRYLVIGTGKKITLECSQTMGHDKMYWYQQDPGMELHLIHYSYGVNSTEKGDLSSESTVSRIRTEHFPLTLESARPSHTSQYLCASSIRGVTDTQYFGPGTRLTVL.

The rearrangement joins TRBV6-5 to TRBJ2-3; TCRdb's assignment of TRBD1 cannot be checked, as there is no DNA. Germline V gene data show CDR1 as MNHEY and CDR2 as SVGAGI. The CDR3 totals 13 residues. This CDR3 is CASSGYATDTQYF.

The chain uses TRBV20-1 and TRBJ2-1. This CDR3 has 11 residues. Germline V gene sequence: CDR1 DFQATT, CDR2 SNEGSKA (reference sequence). The CDR3 loop reads CSGRIATRTFF.

This chain connects TRBV4-2 to TRBJ2-3; TCRdb's D call, TRBD2, is unchecked because there is no DNA. This CDR3 is built from 16 residues. Per the germline V gene, CDR1 is LGHNA and CDR2 is YNFKEQ. The CDR3 sequence: CASSQESSPRTDTQYF.

V usage is TRBV15 and J usage is TRBJ1-2. The CDR3 totals 14 residues. CDR1 is LNHNV and CDR2 is YYDKDF in the germline V gene (reference sequence). CDR3 protein: CATSRDLVNYGYTF.